The T cell receptor beta chain described here comes from a study of blood T cell repertoires in COVID-19 (dated by TCRdb to the early 2020s). For the wider study: Samples covering the acute and convalescent phases of COVID-19 were provided by collaborators in the United States, Italy and Spain. The material from the prospective study consisted of cDNA or gDNA derived from T cells, B-cell-depleted T cells, or PBMCs. Subjects who had been exposed to COVID-19, were actively infected with it, or had recovered from it provided the deeply sampled blood TCRbeta repertoires that made up the dataset. The repertoires were released in a freely available public database meant as a resource for research on the immune response to SARS-CoV-2. Samples were obtained from the ongoing ImmuneRACE study (first 160 participants) and from approximately 1,200 subjects provided by 6 global collaborators. The sample metadata nearly always contained a de-identified subject ID, COVID-19 status, age in years and sex. Where available, HLA class I and class II types were obtained from metadata supplied by the sample provider rather than from assay-based typing. General findings and caveats noted by the study authors: How much clinical and demographic metadata was included differed by source and by participant, and the metadata was provided uncurated.

One collaborating source in Seattle enrolled patients during active infection and followed them longitudinally through the course of disease. The collaborating institutions used their own protocols to collect whole blood in K2EDTA tubes. Collaborator samples were shipped for TCRbeta analysis as frozen whole blood, isolated PBMCs, or DNA extracted from either sample type. As to this clone: Its binding antigen is unknown. It has no much larger one-base neighbor in the sample; base qualities were not kept.

Cut back by 4 bases and 9 bases, the V and J ends lie 14 bases apart. CDR1 and CDR2, looked up from the germline V gene (reference sequence), are SGHNT and YYREEE. The CDR3 covers 13 residues, taking in both the cysteine and the phenylalanine. The retained sequence is limited to the CDR3, 39 bases, with the frame set at the first base. TCRbeta CDR3 regions were amplified from genomic DNA using the immunoSEQ Assay, a bias-controlled multiplex PCR. Under the source paper's analysis protocol: Nucleated cell counts per sample were estimated from amplification of reference gene primers within the assay. To quantify the absolute abundance of each unique TCRbeta CDR3 rearrangement, sequence reads were collapsed and filtered. For each sample, productive Simpson clonality was calculated as the square root of Simpson's diversity index over productive rearrangements. TCRdb re-hosts the immuneACCESS table, in-frame sequences only. Its copies lack some clones; in the studies checked, an unresolved V gene accounts for under half of them, and the cause for the rest is not known. Clone size and the V and J calls come from that table; the DNA yielded D and trimming. The sample table contains roughly 500,000 clones; only one count was recorded for 85% to 90% of them. The top ten clonotypes cover roughly 0.92% of the sample.

Material for sequencing was peripheral blood. The chain is assembled from TRBV5-4 and TRBJ2-1, with the D gene too uncertain to name. The TCR comes from a young man with COVID-19, enrolled during active disease. The CDR3 sequence is CASSPYRGAEQFF. The DNA reads as follows: TGTGCCAGCAGCCCGTATCGAGGAGCTGAGCAGTTCTTC.